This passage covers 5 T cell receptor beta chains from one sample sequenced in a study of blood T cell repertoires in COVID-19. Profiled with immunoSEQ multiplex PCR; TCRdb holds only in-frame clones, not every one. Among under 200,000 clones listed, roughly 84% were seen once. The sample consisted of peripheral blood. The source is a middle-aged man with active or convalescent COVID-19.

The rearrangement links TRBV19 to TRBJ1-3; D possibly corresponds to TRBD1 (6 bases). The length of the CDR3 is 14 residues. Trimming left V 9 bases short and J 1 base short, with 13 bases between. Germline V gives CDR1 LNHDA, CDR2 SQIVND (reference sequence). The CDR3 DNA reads TGTGCCAGCACAGGGATAGTGTCTGGAAACACCATATATTTT. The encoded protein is CASTGIVSGNTIYF.

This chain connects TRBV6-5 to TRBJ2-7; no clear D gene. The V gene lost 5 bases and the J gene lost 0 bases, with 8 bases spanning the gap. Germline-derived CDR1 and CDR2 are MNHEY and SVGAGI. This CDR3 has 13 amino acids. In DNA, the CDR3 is TGTGCCAGCAGTCTGGAGAGCTCCTACGAGCAGTACTTC. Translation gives CASSLESSYEQYF.

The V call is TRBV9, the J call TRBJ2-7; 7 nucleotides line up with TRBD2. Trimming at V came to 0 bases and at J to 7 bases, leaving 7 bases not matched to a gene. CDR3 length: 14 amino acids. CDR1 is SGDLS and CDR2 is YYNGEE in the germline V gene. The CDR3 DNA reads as TGTGCCAGCAGCGTAGGCGCGGGAGAGGGGGAGCAGTACTTC. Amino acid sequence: CASSVGAGEGEQYF.

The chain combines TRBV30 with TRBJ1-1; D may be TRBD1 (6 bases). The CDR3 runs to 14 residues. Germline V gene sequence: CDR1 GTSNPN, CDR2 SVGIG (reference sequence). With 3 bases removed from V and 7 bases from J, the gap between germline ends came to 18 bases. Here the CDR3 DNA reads TGTGCCTGGAGAGAACAGGGCACTTGGGGTGAAGCTTTCTTT. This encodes CAWREQGTWGEAFF. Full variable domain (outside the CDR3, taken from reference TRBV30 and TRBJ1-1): SQTIHQWPATLVQPVGSPLSLECTVEGTSNPNLYWYRQAAGRGLQLLFYSVGIGQISSEVPQNLSASRPQDRQFILSSKKLLLSDSGFYLCAWREQGTWGEAFFGQGTRLTVV.

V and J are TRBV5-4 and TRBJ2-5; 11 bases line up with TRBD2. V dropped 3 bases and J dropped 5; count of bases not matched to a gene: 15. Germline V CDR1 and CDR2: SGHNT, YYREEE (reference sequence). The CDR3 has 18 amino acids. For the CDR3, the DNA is TGTGCCAGCAGCTGGGGTGGGACTAGCGGAGTCCTTCAGGAGACCCAGTACTTC. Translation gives CASSWGGTSGVLQETQYF.